Shown below are 16 T cell receptor beta chains from a single sample sequenced in a study of blood T cell repertoires in COVID-19. The protocol was immunoSEQ multiplex PCR, while the TCRdb copy is restricted to in-frame clones and leaves out a portion. The sample consists of roughly 120,000 clones, over 75% of them appearing once. The specimen sequenced was peripheral blood. These TCRs come from a man over 45 with acute or convalescent COVID-19.

The chain combines TRBV4-1 with TRBJ2-1; TRBD2 agrees at 8 bases. CDR3 length: 15 residues. CDR1 and CDR2 from the germline V gene are MGHRA and YSYEKL. J gave up 9 bases and V 7 bases, and 14 bases lay outside the gene matches. In nucleotides, the CDR3 is TGCGCCAGCACAAAATCACCGGGAGGGCTAGGTGAGCAGTTCTTC. Amino acid sequence: CASTKSPGGLGEQFF.

V is TRBV5-1 and J is TRBJ2-5; TRBD2 agrees at 10 bases. Germline CDR1 is SGHRS and CDR2 is YFSETQ. The CDR3 runs 16 residues. Trimming took 0 bases from V and 4 from J; bases not matched to a gene: 6. Here the CDR3 DNA reads TGCGCCAGCAGCTTGGCCCCTAGCGGGAGCGGAGAGACCCAGTACTTC. It specifies CASSLAPSGSGETQYF.

V is TRBV28 and J is TRBJ2-5; D is unresolved. From germline, CDR1 is MDHEN and CDR2 SYDVKM. This CDR3 is built from 14 residues. Trimming stripped 4 bases from V and 2 bases from J, with 11 bases between. CDR3 bases: TGTGCCAGCAGTTCATTCAGCGATCAAGAGACCCAGTACTTC. Its protein is CASSSFSDQETQYF.

The chain joins TRBV5-6 to TRBJ1-6; 7 bases agree with TRBD1. Trimming at V came to 4 bases and at J to 7 bases, leaving 8 bases not matched to a gene. The CDR3 length is 15 residues. CDR1 SGHDT and CDR2 YYEEEE come from the germline V gene. In DNA, the CDR3 is TGTGCCAGCAGCCGGGACAGAGGGGCCAATTCACCCCTCCACTTT. This sequence encodes CASSRDRGANSPLHF.

A remark on this clone: This specimen includes other DNA sequences encoding the same CDR3. V gene TRBV30 combines with J gene TRBJ1-1; a weak D match, TRBD1 (6 bases). Germline CDR1 reads GTSNPN; CDR2 reads SVGIG (reference sequence). CDR3 size: 14 residues. V was pared by 2 bases and J by 1 base, with 11 bases between. The DNA of the CDR3 is TGTGCCTGGAGTTCCCGAGGGGGGAACACTGAAGCTTTCTTT. Its protein is CAWSSRGGNTEAFF.

This chain connects TRBV28 to TRBJ1-2; D is perhaps TRBD1 (6 bases). The CDR3 contains 15 residues. V lost 4 bases and J 3 bases, leaving 15 bases between the germline ends. Germline assignment: CDR1 MDHEN and CDR2 SYDVKM. CDR3 bases: TGTGCCAGCAGTTCCCCGCCTGCAGGGGACTATGGCTACACCTTC. Residues: CASSSPPAGDYGYTF.

This chain links TRBV4-1 with TRBJ2-3; 13 nucleotides line up with TRBD2. V shed 5 bases, J shed 3 bases, and the junction held 5 bases outside the gene matches. The CDR3 spans 16 residues. The germline CDR1 and CDR2 sequences are MGHRA and YSYEKL. CDR3 amino acids: CASSLTSGRTTDTQYF. DNA of the CDR3: TGCGCCAGCAGCTTGACTAGCGGGAGGACAACAGATACGCAGTATTTT.

This clone came up once. The V and J genes are TRBV5-1 and TRBJ1-1; maybe TRBD1 (6 bases). The CDR3 sequence is 14 residues long. CDR1 and CDR2 (germline): SGHRS, YFSETQ. The V gene lost 4 bases and the J gene lost 2 bases, with 12 bases spanning the gap. CDR3 in DNA: TGCGCCAGCAGCCGACAGGCTACAAACACTGAAGCTTTCTTT. Translated, it gives CASSRQATNTEAFF.

This chain uses TRBV5-8 with TRBJ2-5; 8 bases match TRBD1. This CDR3 comprises 13 residues. Germline values: CDR1 SGHTS, CDR2 YDEGEE. With 4 bases clipped from V and 5 bases from J, the junction kept 4 bases outside the gene matches. The CDR3 sequence: CASSRQGRETQYF. The CDR3 nucleotides are TGTGCCAGCAGCCGACAGGGGCGGGAGACCCAGTACTTC.

In its sample, this clone was seen once. The V and J genes are TRBV11-2 and TRBJ1-2; TRBD1 aligns across 10 bases. V dropped 5 bases and J dropped 4; count of bases not matched to a gene: 4. The CDR3 runs to 14 residues. Per the germline V gene, CDR1 is SGHAT and CDR2 is FQNNGV. CDR3 residues: CASSLTGGVYGYTF. The CDR3 DNA follows: TGTGCCAGCAGCCTGACAGGGGGCGTCTATGGCTACACCTTC.

The rearrangement uses TRBV9 and TRBJ2-2, with TRBD2 as a possible D gene (6 bases). The CDR3 runs to 17 residues. The ends were cut back, 0 bases at V and 1 base at J, with 13 bases in the middle. Germline V CDR1 and CDR2: SGDLS, YYNGEE. The CDR3 DNA follows: TGTGCCAGCAGCGTAGACCCTTGGGAGGAGAACACCGGGGAGCTGTTTTTT. Its translation: CASSVDPWEENTGELFF.

In regard to this clone: Additional DNA sequences in this sample encode the identical CDR3. The V gene is TRBV19, the J gene TRBJ2-7, with D possibly TRBD1 on 5 matching bases. Germline-derived CDR1 and CDR2 are LNHDA and SQIVND (reference sequence). The CDR3 is 11 residues long. With 10 bases removed from V and 2 bases from J, the gap between germline ends came to 9 bases. Here the CDR3 DNA reads TGTGCCACCCAGGGCGCCTACGAGCAGTACTTC. Protein sequence: CATQGAYEQYF.

V is TRBV28 and J is TRBJ2-5; TRBD2 is a possible D gene (6 bases). The germline V gene has CDR1 MDHEN and CDR2 SYDVKM. V lost 5 bases to trimming and J lost 8 bases, with 24 bases between them. The CDR3 consists of 16 residues. The CDR3 reads CASSSLLGVGGNTQYF. As DNA, the CDR3 is TGTGCCAGCAGTAGTCTTCTTGGGGTCGGGGGAAACACCCAGTACTTC.

On this clone itself: The sample has other DNA sequences that encode this CDR3 too. The genes are TRBV9 and TRBJ2-1; no reliable D call. CDR1 is SGDLS, CDR2 YYNGEE, per germline. V lost 0 bases and J lost 0, with 10 bases in between. The CDR3 extends over 16 amino acids. The CDR3 coding sequence is TGTGCCAGCAGCGTAGGAGCCTCCCGCTCCTACAATGAGCAGTTCTTC. Translated, it gives CASSVGASRSYNEQFF.

The chain combines TRBV5-6 with TRBJ2-7, with 10 bases identical to TRBD2. The trim removed 1 base at V and 3 bases at J, leaving 4 bases unmatched. CDR1 is SGHDT, CDR2 YYEEEE, per germline. This CDR3 comprises 15 residues. CDR3 bases: TGTGCCAGCAGCTTGCTACTAGCGGGGAACTACGAGCAGTACTTC. This gives the protein CASSLLLAGNYEQYF.

The rearrangement joins TRBV5-1 to TRBJ2-7; 7 positions match TRBD1. The CDR3 covers 15 residues. V dropped 4 bases and J dropped 0; count of bases not matched to a gene: 7. Germline V CDR1 and CDR2: SGHRS, YFSETQ. The CDR3 region is CASSHGTVNSYEQYF. The CDR3 nucleotides are TGCGCCAGCAGCCATGGGACAGTTAACTCCTACGAGCAGTACTTC.